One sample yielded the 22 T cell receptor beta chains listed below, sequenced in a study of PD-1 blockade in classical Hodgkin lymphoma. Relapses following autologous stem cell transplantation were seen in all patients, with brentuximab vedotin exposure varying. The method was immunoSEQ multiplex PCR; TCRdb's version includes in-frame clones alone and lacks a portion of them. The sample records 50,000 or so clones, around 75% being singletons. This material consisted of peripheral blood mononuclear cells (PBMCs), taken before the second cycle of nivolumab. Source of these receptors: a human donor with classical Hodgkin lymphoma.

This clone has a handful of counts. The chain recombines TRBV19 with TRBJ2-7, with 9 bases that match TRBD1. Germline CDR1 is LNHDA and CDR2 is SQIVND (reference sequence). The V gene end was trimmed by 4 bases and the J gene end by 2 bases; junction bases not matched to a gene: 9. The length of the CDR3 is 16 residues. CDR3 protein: CASSTLTGGVAYEQYF. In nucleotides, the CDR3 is TGTGCCAGTAGTACACTCACAGGGGGCGTCGCCTACGAGCAGTACTTC.

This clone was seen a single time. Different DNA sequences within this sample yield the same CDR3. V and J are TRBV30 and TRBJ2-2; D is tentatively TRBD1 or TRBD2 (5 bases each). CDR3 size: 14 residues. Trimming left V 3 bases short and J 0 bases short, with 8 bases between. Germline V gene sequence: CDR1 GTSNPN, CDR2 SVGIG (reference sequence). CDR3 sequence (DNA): TGTGCCTGGAGGTGGGGACCGAACACCGGGGAGCTGTTTTTT. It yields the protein CAWRWGPNTGELFF.

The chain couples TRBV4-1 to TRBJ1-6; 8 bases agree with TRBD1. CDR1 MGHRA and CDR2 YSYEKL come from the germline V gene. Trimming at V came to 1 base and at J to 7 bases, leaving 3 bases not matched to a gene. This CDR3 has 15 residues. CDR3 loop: CASSQGTGPNSPLHF. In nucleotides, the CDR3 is TGCGCCAGCAGCCAAGGGACAGGGCCAAATTCACCCCTCCACTTT.

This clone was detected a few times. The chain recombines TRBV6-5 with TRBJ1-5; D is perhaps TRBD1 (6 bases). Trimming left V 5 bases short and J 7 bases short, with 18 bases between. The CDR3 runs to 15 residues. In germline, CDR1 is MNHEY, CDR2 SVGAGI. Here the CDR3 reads CASSRGTRSDQPQHF. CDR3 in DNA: TGTGCCAGCAGTCGTGGGACAAGGAGTGACCAGCCCCAGCATTTT.

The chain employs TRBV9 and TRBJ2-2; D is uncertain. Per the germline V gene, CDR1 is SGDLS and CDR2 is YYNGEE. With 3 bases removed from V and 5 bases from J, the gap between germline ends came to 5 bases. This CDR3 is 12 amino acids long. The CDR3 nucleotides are TGTGCCAGCAGCGCGGTGACCGGGGAGCTGTTTTTT. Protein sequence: CASSAVTGELFF.

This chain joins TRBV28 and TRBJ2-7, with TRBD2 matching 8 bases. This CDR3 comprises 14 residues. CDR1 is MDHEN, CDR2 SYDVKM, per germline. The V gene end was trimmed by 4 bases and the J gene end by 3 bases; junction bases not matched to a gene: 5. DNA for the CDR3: TGTGCCAGCAGTTATACTAGCGGTCTCTACGAGCAGTACTTC. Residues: CASSYTSGLYEQYF.

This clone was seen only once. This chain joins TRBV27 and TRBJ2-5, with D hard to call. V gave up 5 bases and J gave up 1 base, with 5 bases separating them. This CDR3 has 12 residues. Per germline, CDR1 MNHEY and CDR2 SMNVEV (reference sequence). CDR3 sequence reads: CASSTLQETQYF. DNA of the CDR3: TGTGCCAGCAGTACCCTCCAAGAGACCCAGTACTTC.

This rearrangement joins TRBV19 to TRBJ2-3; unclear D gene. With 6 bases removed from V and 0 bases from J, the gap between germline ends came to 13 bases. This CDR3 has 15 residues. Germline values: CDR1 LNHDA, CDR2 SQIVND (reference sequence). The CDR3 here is CASSRSPWSTDTQYF. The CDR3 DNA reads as TGTGCCAGTAGCAGGTCTCCTTGGAGCACAGATACGCAGTATTTT.

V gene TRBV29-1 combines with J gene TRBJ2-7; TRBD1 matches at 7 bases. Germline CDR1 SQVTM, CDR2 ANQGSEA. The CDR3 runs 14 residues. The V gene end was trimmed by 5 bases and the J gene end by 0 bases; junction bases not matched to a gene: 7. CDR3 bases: TGCAGCGTTCTCAGACAGGGTAGCTCCTACGAGCAGTACTTC. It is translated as CSVLRQGSSYEQYF.

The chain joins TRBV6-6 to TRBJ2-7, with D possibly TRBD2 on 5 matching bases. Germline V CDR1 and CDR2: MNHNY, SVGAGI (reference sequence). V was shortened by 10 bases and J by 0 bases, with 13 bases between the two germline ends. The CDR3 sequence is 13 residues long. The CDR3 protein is CAIRRGSSYEQYF. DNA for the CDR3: TGTGCCATCCGACGGGGTAGCTCCTACGAGCAGTACTTC.

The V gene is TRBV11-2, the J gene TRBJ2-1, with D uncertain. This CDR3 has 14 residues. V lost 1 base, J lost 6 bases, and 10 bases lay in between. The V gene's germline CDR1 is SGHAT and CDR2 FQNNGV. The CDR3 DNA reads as TGTGCCAGCAGCTTAGCTTGGCAGCCCAATGAGCAGTTCTTC. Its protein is CASSLAWQPNEQFF.

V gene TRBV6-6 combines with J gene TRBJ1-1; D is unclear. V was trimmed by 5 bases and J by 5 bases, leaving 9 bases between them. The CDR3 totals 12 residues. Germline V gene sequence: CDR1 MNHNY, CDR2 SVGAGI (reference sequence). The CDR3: CASSDPQTEAFF. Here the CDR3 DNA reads TGTGCCAGCAGTGACCCCCAGACTGAAGCTTTCTTT.

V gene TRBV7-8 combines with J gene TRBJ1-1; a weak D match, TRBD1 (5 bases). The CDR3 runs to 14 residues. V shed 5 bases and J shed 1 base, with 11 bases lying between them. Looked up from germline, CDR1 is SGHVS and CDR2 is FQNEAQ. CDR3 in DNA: TGTGCCAGCAGCGCCCTGACAGAGAACACTGAAGCTTTCTTT. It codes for CASSALTENTEAFF.

In nucleotides, the CDR3 is TGTGCCATCGGGGAGGACGGGACTAGCGGGAGGGCCGGATGGAATGAGCAGTTCTTC. Its translation: CAIGEDGTSGRAGWNEQFF. The rearrangement links TRBV10-3 to TRBJ2-1, with 16 bases lining up with TRBD2. The V gene end was trimmed by 8 bases and the J gene end by 7 bases; junction bases not matched to a gene: 17. The CDR3 covers 19 residues. Germline V gene data show CDR1 as ENHRY and CDR2 as SYGVKD.

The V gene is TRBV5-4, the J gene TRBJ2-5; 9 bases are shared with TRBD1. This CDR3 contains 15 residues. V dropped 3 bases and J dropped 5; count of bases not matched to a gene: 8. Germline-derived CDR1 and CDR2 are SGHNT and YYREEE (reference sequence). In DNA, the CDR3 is TGTGCCAGCAGCTCCTACAGGGGGCTGCGGGAGACCCAGTACTTC. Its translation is CASSSYRGLRETQYF.

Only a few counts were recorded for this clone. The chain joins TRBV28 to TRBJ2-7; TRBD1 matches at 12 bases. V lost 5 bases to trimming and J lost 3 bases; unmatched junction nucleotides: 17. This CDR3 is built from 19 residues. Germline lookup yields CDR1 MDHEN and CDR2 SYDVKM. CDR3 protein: CASSPTPGTGGISIYEQYF. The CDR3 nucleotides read TGTGCCAGCAGTCCTACCCCGGGGACAGGGGGCATTTCAATCTACGAGCAGTACTTC.

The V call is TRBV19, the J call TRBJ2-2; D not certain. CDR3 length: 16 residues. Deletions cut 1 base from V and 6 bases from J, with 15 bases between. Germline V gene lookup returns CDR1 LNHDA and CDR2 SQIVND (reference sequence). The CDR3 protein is CASSIGRPVLAGELFF. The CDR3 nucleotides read TGTGCCAGTAGTATAGGCAGACCGGTCCTTGCCGGGGAGCTGTTTTTT.

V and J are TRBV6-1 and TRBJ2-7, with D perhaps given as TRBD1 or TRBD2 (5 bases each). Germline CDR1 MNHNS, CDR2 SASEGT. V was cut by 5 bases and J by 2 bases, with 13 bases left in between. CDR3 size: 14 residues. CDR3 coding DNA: TGTGCCAGCAGTTCTCAATGGGGACCCTACGAGCAGTACTTC. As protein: CASSSQWGPYEQYF.

The CDR3 loop reads CASSAYSGTNARELFF. The CDR3 bases are TGTGCCAGCAGTGCATACTCCGGGACCAACGCCAGGGAGCTGTTTTTT. The V gene is TRBV6-4, the J gene TRBJ2-2; perhaps D is TRBD1 or TRBD2 (5 bases each). The CDR3 sequence is 16 residues long. Germline V lookup: CDR1 MRHNA, CDR2 SNTAGT. V shed 4 bases and J shed 9 bases, with 21 bases lying between them.

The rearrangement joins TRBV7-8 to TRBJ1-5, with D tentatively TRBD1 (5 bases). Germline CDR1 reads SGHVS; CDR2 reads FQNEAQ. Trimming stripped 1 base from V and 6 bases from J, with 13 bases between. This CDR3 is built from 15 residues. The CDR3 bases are TGTGCCAGCAGCTTAGGAGGAGGGGTTGGTCAGCCCCAGCATTTT. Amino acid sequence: CASSLGGGVGQPQHF.

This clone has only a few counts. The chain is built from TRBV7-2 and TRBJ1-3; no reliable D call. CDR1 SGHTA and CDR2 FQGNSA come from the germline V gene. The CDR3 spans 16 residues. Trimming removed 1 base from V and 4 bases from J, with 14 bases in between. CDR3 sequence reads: CASSLGGGLGGNTIYF. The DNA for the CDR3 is TGTGCCAGCAGCTTAGGGGGAGGACTCGGAGGAAACACCATATATTTT.

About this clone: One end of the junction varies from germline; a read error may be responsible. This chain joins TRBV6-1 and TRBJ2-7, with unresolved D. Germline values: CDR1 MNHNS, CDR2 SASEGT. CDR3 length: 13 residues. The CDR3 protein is CASSPNVRRPMGF. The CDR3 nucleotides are TGTGCCAGCAGCCCAAACGTACGGCGACCGATGGGCTTC.